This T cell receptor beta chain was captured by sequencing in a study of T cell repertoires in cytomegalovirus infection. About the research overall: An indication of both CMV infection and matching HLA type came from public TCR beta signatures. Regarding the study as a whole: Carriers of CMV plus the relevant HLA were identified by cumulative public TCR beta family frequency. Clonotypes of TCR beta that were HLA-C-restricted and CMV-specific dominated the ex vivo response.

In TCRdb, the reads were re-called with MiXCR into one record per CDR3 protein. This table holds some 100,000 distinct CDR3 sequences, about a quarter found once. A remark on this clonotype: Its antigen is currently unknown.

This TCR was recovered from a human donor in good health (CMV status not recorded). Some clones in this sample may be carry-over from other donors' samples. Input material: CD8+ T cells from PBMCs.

Written as DNA, the CDR3 is TGTGCCAGCAGTGGGTCGATAGGATCAAACACTGAAGCTTTCTTT. Its protein is CASSGSIGSNTEAFF. The chain carries TRBV7-9 and TRBJ1-1, with D uncertain. There are 15 residues in the CDR3. CDR1 and CDR2 from the germline V gene are SEHNR and FQNEAQ (reference sequence). V was clipped by 6 bases and J by 2 bases, with 16 bases between them. Together with reference TRBV7-9 and TRBJ1-1, the CDR3 gives the full variable domain: DTGVSQNPRHKITKRGQNVTFRCDPISEHNRLYWYRQTLGQGPEFLTYFQNEAQLEKSRLLSDRFSAERPKGSFSTLEIQRTEQGDSAMYLCASSGSIGSNTEAFFGQGTRLTVV.